The 18 T cell receptor beta chains below come from one sample, sequenced in a study of blood T cell repertoires in COVID-19. Generated by immunoSEQ multiplex PCR, the TCRdb table keeps only in-frame clones and is missing some. The sample yields about 240,000 clones, more than 70% seen once. The sequenced material came from peripheral blood. Receptor source: an older man with acute or convalescent COVID-19.

The V gene is TRBV27, the J gene TRBJ2-5, with 8 bases that match TRBD1. Trimming removed 5 bases from V and 4 bases from J; junction bases left unmatched: 12. This CDR3 is built from 16 residues. Germline lookup yields CDR1 MNHEY and CDR2 SMNVEV (reference sequence). The CDR3, as DNA: TGTGCCAGCAGTACTGGCCCCCCCACAGGGGGAGAGACCCAGTACTTC. Translation: CASSTGPPTGGETQYF.

The J gene is TRBJ2-3, the V gene TRBV28; 10 bases line up with TRBD1. Trimming took 7 bases from V and 14 from J; bases not matched to a gene: 6. The CDR3 has 11 residues. Germline values: CDR1 MDHEN, CDR2 SYDVKM. CDR3 coding DNA: TGTGCCAGCATTGGGACAGGGGTACCGTATTTT. Residues: CASIGTGVPYF.

The chain recombines TRBV9 with TRBJ2-7; perhaps TRBD1 as D (5 bases). V was shortened by 3 bases and J by 0 bases, with 13 bases between the two germline ends. Germline CDR1 SGDLS, CDR2 YYNGEE. CDR3 length: 15 amino acids. The CDR3 spells CASSAGHKFSYEQYF. The CDR3 nucleotides are TGTGCCAGCAGCGCCGGACACAAGTTCTCCTACGAGCAGTACTTC.

The chain has TRBV6-6 and TRBJ1-1; 10 nucleotides line up with TRBD1. The CDR3 runs 15 residues. Trimming took 6 bases from V and 3 from J; bases not matched to a gene: 7. Germline lookup yields CDR1 MNHNY and CDR2 SVGAGI (reference sequence). The CDR3 DNA reads as TGTGCCAGCAGCCCCCGGGACAGGGGCCACACTGAAGCTTTCTTT. It is translated as CASSPRDRGHTEAFF.

The J gene is TRBJ1-2, the V gene TRBV7-2; no definite D call. The germline V gene has CDR1 SGHTA and CDR2 FQGNSA. The CDR3 is 13 amino acids. The V end was cut by 2 bases, the J end by 0 bases, with 4 bases between. CDR3 coding DNA: TGTGCCAGCAGCTTACTTTCTAACTATGGCTACACCTTC. Residues: CASSLLSNYGYTF.

The chain uses TRBV29-1 and TRBJ1-2; the D is unclear. From germline, CDR1 is SQVTM and CDR2 ANQGSEA. The CDR3 has 12 residues. V was trimmed by 7 bases and J by 1 base, leaving 10 bases between them. The CDR3 DNA sequence: TGCAGCGACCAGGACTATAACTATGGCTACACCTTC. Its protein product is CSDQDYNYGYTF.

The chain links TRBV25-1 to TRBJ2-5; possible D gene TRBD2, 5 bases. Germline V gene sequence: CDR1 MGHDK, CDR2 SYGVNS. CDR3 length: 13 residues. V lost 4 bases, J lost 4 bases, and 10 bases lay in between. The CDR3 DNA reads as TGTGCCAGCAGTGCCTCCGGAGGAGAGACCCAGTACTTC. It is translated as CASSASGGETQYF.

V and J are TRBV27 and TRBJ2-7; TRBD2 agrees at 8 bases. Germline-derived CDR1 and CDR2 are MNHEY and SMNVEV (reference sequence). Trimming cost V 6 bases and J 4 bases; bases outside gene matches: 8. There are 14 residues in the CDR3. The CDR3 loop is CASRGAGGRYEQYF. CDR3 nucleotides: TGTGCCAGCAGGGGTGCGGGCGGGAGGTACGAGCAGTACTTC.

The chain recombines TRBV5-1 with TRBJ2-2; 11 bases match TRBD2. Germline V gene lookup returns CDR1 SGHRS and CDR2 YFSETQ. Trimming removed 0 bases from V and 7 bases from J; junction bases left unmatched: 5. This CDR3 has 16 amino acids. The CDR3 loop reads CASSLVATSGVGELFF. In DNA form, the CDR3 reads TGCGCCAGCAGCTTGGTAGCGACTAGCGGGGTCGGGGAGCTGTTTTTT.

The chain joins TRBV15 to TRBJ2-2; 8 bases are a match to TRBD2. The CDR3 is 14 residues long. The trim removed 5 bases at V and 6 bases at J, leaving 5 bases unmatched. Germline V CDR1 and CDR2: LNHNV, YYDKDF (reference sequence). DNA for the CDR3: TGTGCCACCAGCGCGAGGACTAGCTCCGGGGAGCTGTTTTTT. The encoded protein is CATSARTSSGELFF.

This chain links TRBV6-5 with TRBJ1-1; 8 nucleotides agree with TRBD1. The germline V gene encodes CDR1 MNHEY and CDR2 SVGAGI. This CDR3 has 10 residues. The junction had 1 base not matched to a gene; V was cut back by 8 bases and J by 8 bases. In DNA form, the CDR3 reads TGTGCCAGCGGACAGGGAGAAGCTTTCTTT. It is translated as CASGQGEAFF.

The chain recombines TRBV2 with TRBJ1-4, with D hard to call. V was cut by 7 bases and J by 5 bases, with 11 bases left in between. Germline CDR1 reads SNHLY; CDR2 reads FYNNEI. The CDR3 extends over 13 amino acids. CDR3 in amino acids: CASTDAGNEKLFF. CDR3 in DNA: TGTGCCAGCACAGACGCGGGCAATGAAAAACTGTTTTTT. Filled out from reference TRBV2 and TRBJ1-4, the complete variable domain reads EPEVTQTPSHQVTQMGQEVILRCVPISNHLYFYWYRQILGQKVEFLVSFYNNEISEKSEIFDDQFSVERPDGSNFTLKIRSTKLEDSAMYFCASTDAGNEKLFFGSGTQLSVL.

The rearrangement links TRBV6-1 to TRBJ2-5; no reliable D call. The CDR3 covers 13 residues. Per germline, CDR1 MNHNS and CDR2 SASEGT. The V end lost 2 bases, the J end lost 5 bases, and 9 bases lay between the germline ends. The CDR3: CASSEMVGETQYF. The DNA of the CDR3 is TGTGCCAGCAGTGAAATGGTCGGGGAGACCCAGTACTTC.

The CDR3, as DNA: TGTGCCAGTAGCGGGAGGAGAGGAGTCACAGATACGCAGTATTTT. This codes for CASSGRRGVTDTQYF. The chain uses TRBV19 and TRBJ2-3; TRBD2 aligns across 7 bases. Looked up from germline, CDR1 is LNHDA and CDR2 is SQIVND (reference sequence). This CDR3 has 15 amino acids. With 6 bases clipped from V and 2 bases from J, the junction kept 8 bases outside the gene matches.

The chain recombines TRBV18 with TRBJ2-1; no firm D call. The germline CDR1 and CDR2 sequences are KGHSH and LQKENI. With 3 bases removed from V and 6 bases from J, the gap between germline ends came to 3 bases. CDR3 length equals 11 residues. The CDR3 DNA follows: TGTGCCAGCTCACCCTTCAATGAGCAGTTCTTC. It yields the protein CASSPFNEQFF. Full variable domain (rest looked up from reference TRBV18 and TRBJ2-1): NAGVMQNPRHLVRRRGQEARLRCSPMKGHSHVYWYRQLPEEGLKFMVYLQKENIIDESGMPKERFSAEFPKEGPSILRIQQVVRGDSAAYFCASSPFNEQFFGPGTRLTVL.

This chain uses TRBV6-5 with TRBJ2-1, with 7 bases that match TRBD1. The length of the CDR3 is 13 residues. With V trimmed by 8 bases and J by 8 bases, 9 bases remained unmatched. The germline V gene encodes CDR1 MNHEY and CDR2 SVGAGI. CDR3 sequence: CASVTGNLDEQFF. CDR3 nucleotides: TGTGCCAGCGTGACAGGGAATTTGGATGAGCAGTTCTTC.

The chain couples TRBV6-6 to TRBJ1-1; no firm D call. CDR1 is MNHNY and CDR2 is SVGAGI in the germline V gene (reference sequence). V lost 5 bases and J 7 bases, leaving 14 bases between the germline ends. There are 13 residues in the CDR3. The chain's CDR3 is CASSPPSGIEAFF. DNA for the CDR3: TGTGCCAGCAGTCCTCCTTCAGGCATTGAAGCTTTCTTT.

In this sample, this clone turned up a few times. CDR3 residues: CASSPLVSGSMETQYF. CDR3 nucleotides: TGTGCCAGCTCACCACTCGTCAGCGGGAGTATGGAGACCCAGTACTTC. The chain links TRBV18 to TRBJ2-5, with TRBD2 matching 8 bases. The CDR3 consists of 16 residues. Germline V gene lookup returns CDR1 KGHSH and CDR2 LQKENI. The junction had 9 bases not matched to a gene; V was cut back by 1 base and J by 5 bases.